This is a list of T cell receptor beta chains from one sample in a study of cytomegalovirus exposure and HLA in healthy donors. Profiled with immunoSEQ multiplex PCR; TCRdb holds only in-frame clones, not every one. Here the sample spans about 62,000 clones, around 78% being singletons. Sequencing input: PBMCs. These receptors all come from a man aged 40-49 years in good health and CMV-seronegative. Both conserved end residues are trimmed from each CDR3. Each record gives: V gene, J gene, CDR3 protein.

V gene: TRBV5-1; J gene: .; CDR3 protein: ASSFRTGSYEQY
V gene: TRBV2; J gene: TRBJ2-7; CDR3 protein: ASSESRDRGYEQY
V gene: TRBV28; J gene: TRBJ2-7; CDR3 protein: ASSLKDRFRDEQY
V gene: TRBV18; J gene: TRBJ1-6; CDR3 protein: ASSPIGGSPLH
V gene: TRBV28; J gene: TRBJ2-7; CDR3 protein: ASSLGGAARYEQY
V gene: TRBV11-2; J gene: TRBJ2-3; CDR3 protein: ASSLEGLAGTKAHTQY
V gene: TRBV6-4; J gene: TRBJ2-3; CDR3 protein: ASSDSVAGGNTQY
V gene: TRBV6-1; J gene: TRBJ2-3; CDR3 protein: ASKASLGRDTQY
V gene: TRBV5-1; J gene: TRBJ1-3; CDR3 protein: ASSLGGGTGNTIY
V gene: TRBV5-1; J gene: TRBJ2-1; CDR3 protein: ASSLAGQGTSSYNEQF
V gene: TRBV19; J gene: TRBJ1-1; CDR3 protein: ASSPKGGATEAF
V gene: TRBV7-3; J gene: TRBJ1-2; CDR3 protein: ASSLKAGDGYT
V gene: TRBV4-2; J gene: TRBJ1-5; CDR3 protein: ASSPSSGGSQPQH
V gene: TRBV19; J gene: TRBJ1-2; CDR3 protein: ASSIVAQSYGYT
V gene: TRBV7-3; J gene: TRBJ2-4; CDR3 protein: ASSLAGGEDIQY
V gene: TRBV6-1; J gene: TRBJ2-7; CDR3 protein: AGLQGKSYEQY
V gene: TRBV6-1; J gene: TRBJ2-7; CDR3 protein: ASSARPASGSHEQY
V gene: TRBV19; J gene: TRBJ1-5; CDR3 protein: ASSIASSNQPQH
V gene: TRBV4-1; J gene: TRBJ1-2; CDR3 protein: ASSQIQGGTTYGYT
V gene: TRBV5-1; J gene: TRBJ2-3; CDR3 protein: ASSLGGGWTDTQY
V gene: TRBV28; J gene: TRBJ2-7; CDR3 protein: ASRATSGKQY
V gene: TRBV6-5; J gene: TRBJ1-2; CDR3 protein: ASSYSSQDHYGYT
V gene: TRBV10-3; J gene: TRBJ2-7; CDR3 protein: AISTLRQDSYEQY
V gene: TRBV29-1; J gene: TRBJ2-3; CDR3 protein: SVGEAGLADTQY
V gene: TRBV7-8; J gene: TRBJ1-2; CDR3 protein: ASSRDSNYGYT
V gene: TRBV11-3; J gene: TRBJ2-3; CDR3 protein: ASSPGIWDRAGDTQY
V gene: TRBV7-2; J gene: TRBJ1-5; CDR3 protein: ASSLTGVEQPQH
V gene: TRBV2; J gene: TRBJ2-2; CDR3 protein: ASSEGGARGSRTGELF
V gene: TRBV4-1; J gene: TRBJ1-1; CDR3 protein: ASSLISRSEAF
V gene: TRBV10-3; J gene: TRBJ2-7; CDR3 protein: AISETSGYEQY
V gene: TRBV28; J gene: TRBJ2-7; CDR3 protein: ASSPTGPAYEQY
V gene: TRBV2; J gene: TRBJ2-7; CDR3 protein: ASSARGYYEQY
V gene: TRBV21-1; J gene: TRBJ2-7; CDR3 protein: ASSKDRPSNEQY